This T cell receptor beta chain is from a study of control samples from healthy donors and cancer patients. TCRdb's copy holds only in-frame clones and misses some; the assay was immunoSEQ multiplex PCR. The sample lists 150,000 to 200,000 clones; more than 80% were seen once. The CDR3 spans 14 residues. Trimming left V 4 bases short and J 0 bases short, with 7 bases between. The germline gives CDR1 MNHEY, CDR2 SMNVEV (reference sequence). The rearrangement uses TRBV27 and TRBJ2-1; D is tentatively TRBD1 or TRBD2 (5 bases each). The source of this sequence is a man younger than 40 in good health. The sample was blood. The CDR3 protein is CASSSGSSYNEQFF. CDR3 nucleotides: TGTGCCAGCAGTTCAGGGAGCTCCTACAATGAGCAGTTCTTC.